These 13 T cell receptor beta chains share one sample of origin, sequenced in a study of metastatic and nonmetastatic thyroid tumors. Patients were all untreated before their thyroid surgery. From the PCR reads, TCRdb re-called clones with MiXCR. The sample contains around 19,000 clones, roughly a sixth of which appear only once. The source material was tumor tissue. All receptors come from a female donor with papillary thyroid cancer or a benign thyroid nodule (not recorded which). Some clones in this sample may be carry-over from other donors' samples.

By proportion, this clone is medium-sized. The CDR3 protein is CACLPGYGYTF. Written as DNA, the CDR3 is TGTGCCTGTCTTCCTGGCTATGGCTACACCTTC. V and J are TRBV30 and TRBJ1-2; D is unresolved. V was trimmed by 6 bases and J by 4 bases, leaving 9 bases between them. The germline gives CDR1 GTSNPN, CDR2 SVGIG (reference sequence). CDR3 length: 11 residues.

The chain is built from TRBV30 and TRBJ1-1; D gene unclear. The V gene lost 2 bases and the J gene lost 9 bases, with 22 bases spanning the gap. The length of the CDR3 is 15 residues. The germline gives CDR1 GTSNPN, CDR2 SVGIG (reference sequence). The CDR3 region is CAWSWRVRVRTKAFF. The CDR3, as DNA: TGTGCCTGGAGTTGGCGCGTTCGAGTTCGGACTAAAGCTTTCTTT.

This clone was recorded at least ten times. The chain carries TRBV7-9 and TRBJ2-2; D gene unclear. The ends were cut back, 0 bases at V and 7 bases at J, with 6 bases in the middle. The germline V gene has CDR1 SEHNR and CDR2 FQNEAQ (reference sequence). This CDR3 region has 13 residues. This CDR3 is CASSLASGGELFF. CDR3 in DNA: TGTGCCAGCAGCTTAGCGTCGGGCGGGGAGCTGTTTTTT.

The V and J genes are TRBV6-1 and TRBJ1-5, with D perhaps matching TRBD1 (6 bases). This CDR3 contains 15 residues. Looked up from germline, CDR1 is MNHNS and CDR2 is SASEGT. Trimming removed 6 bases at V and 9 bases at J, with 21 bases between. CDR3 in DNA: TGTGCCAGCAGACAGGGACATGGGGCCGTTCGGCCCCAGCATTTT. As protein: CASRQGHGAVRPQHF.

This clone was seen at least ten times. The chain is built from TRBV29-1 and TRBJ1-4, with D possibly being TRBD1 (6 bases). V lost 5 bases and J 6 bases, leaving 10 bases between the germline ends. This CDR3 has 12 amino acids. Germline V lookup: CDR1 SQVTM, CDR2 ANQGSEA. Written as DNA, the CDR3 is TGCAGCGTTAGGGCAGGGGATGAAAAACTGTTTTTT. Residues: CSVRAGDEKLFF.

At least ten counts were recorded for this clone. Additional DNA sequences in this sample encode the identical CDR3. This sequence joins TRBV24-1 and TRBJ1-5; D unresolved. This CDR3 region has 13 residues. CDR1 and CDR2 from the germline V gene are KGHDR and SFDVKD. V lost 4 bases and J lost 4, with 7 bases in between. DNA of the CDR3: TGTGCCACCAGTGAGCAGACTAATCAGCCCCAGCATTTT. As protein: CATSEQTNQPQHF.

This clone occurred many times. V usage is TRBV4-1 and J usage is TRBJ1-1; a possible D gene is TRBD1 (5 bases). The germline CDR1 and CDR2 sequences are MGHRA and YSYEKL. This CDR3 is built from 14 residues. The V and J ends lost 1 base and 5 bases respectively, with 11 bases between them. The CDR3, as DNA: TGCGCCAGCAGCCAAGGGGTGGGGGGTACTGAAGCTTTCTTT. It codes for CASSQGVGGTEAFF.

This clone was found many times. The genes are TRBV28 and TRBJ2-3, with 10 nucleotides matching TRBD2. The CDR3 totals 18 residues. CDR1 and CDR2 (germline): MDHEN, SYDVKM. V gave up 6 bases and J gave up 3 bases; unmatched junction bases: 15. This CDR3 is CASRSRSGGAGKTDTQYF. The CDR3 DNA reads as TGTGCCAGCAGGTCCCGGAGCGGGGGGGCCGGGAAAACAGATACGCAGTATTTT. Full variable domain (remainder filled in from reference TRBV28 and TRBJ2-3): DVKVTQSSRYLVKRTGEKVFLECVQDMDHENMFWYRQDPGLGLRLIYFSYDVKMKEKGDIPEGYSVSREKKERFSLILESASTNQTSMYLCASRSRSGGAGKTDTQYFGPGTRLTVL.

This clone was detected ten times or more. This rearrangement joins TRBV4-1 to TRBJ1-1; D uncertain. The V end lost 0 bases, the J end lost 0 bases, and 5 bases lay between the germline ends. The CDR3 is 14 amino acids. Germline V lookup: CDR1 MGHRA, CDR2 YSYEKL. CDR3 region: CASSQEHMNTEAFF. In DNA form, the CDR3 reads TGCGCCAGCAGCCAAGAACACATGAACACTGAAGCTTTCTTT.

This clone was seen repeatedly, ten times or more. The chain uses TRBV27 and TRBJ1-2; D is ambiguous. Germline assignment: CDR1 MNHEY and CDR2 SMNVEV (reference sequence). This CDR3 has 13 amino acids. V dropped 2 bases and J dropped 2 bases, with 6 bases sitting between them. In DNA, the CDR3 is TGTGCCAGCAGTTTAGCGGGGAACTATGGCTACACCTTC. It translates to CASSLAGNYGYTF.

The table lists this clone with many counts. The V gene is TRBV4-2, the J gene TRBJ2-7, with a tentative D call TRBD2 (6 bases). Germline V lookup: CDR1 LGHNA, CDR2 YNFKEQ. The CDR3 runs to 17 residues. Trimming pared 3 bases from V and 6 bases from J, leaving 24 bases between. The CDR3 reads CASSHLETVGGRGEQYF. The CDR3 bases are TGTGCCAGCAGCCACCTTGAAACAGTAGGAGGGCGCGGCGAGCAGTACTTC.

This clone was counted ten times or more. This chain joins TRBV6-1 and TRBJ2-5, with D uncertain. Germline V lookup: CDR1 MNHNS, CDR2 SASEGT. The V end was cut by 5 bases, the J end by 5 bases, with 6 bases between. The CDR3 is 11 residues long. The CDR3 protein is CASSTGETQYF. CDR3 sequence (DNA): TGTGCCAGCAGTACCGGGGAGACCCAGTACTTC.

This clone came up many times. In DNA, the CDR3 is TGCGCCAGCAGGCCCTCGCTAGCGGGAGGCCCAGATACGCAGTATTTT. Its translation is CASRPSLAGGPDTQYF. This sequence joins TRBV5-1 and TRBJ2-3, with 11 bases that match TRBD2. Germline CDR1 reads SGHRS; CDR2 reads YFSETQ. V shed 5 bases, J shed 4 bases, and the junction held 9 bases outside the gene matches. This CDR3 has 16 residues.